A single sample gave rise to the 29 T cell receptor beta chains below, sequenced in a study of blood T cells in healthy people across ages. Sample-barcoded 5' priming and a J-beta primer mix drove a second PCR of roughly 7 to 11 cycles. Each CDR3 protein gets one entry after TCRdb re-called the 5' RACE reads with MiXCR. The sample has 600,000 to 800,000 distinct CDR3 sequences, around 21% seen once. Sequenced sample: blood. These receptors originate from a man aged 65 to 79 in good health.

The chain uses TRBV6-2 or TRBV6-3 and TRBJ2-5; D remains unclear. The assigned J gene may be wrong: the sequence end matches TRBJ2-1 better. The CDR3 sequence is 16 residues long. Germline loops: CDR1 MNHEY, CDR2 SVGEGT. The CDR3 loop reads CASSYSNTADYNEQFF. The CDR3 DNA sequence: TGTGCCAGCAGTTACTCGAATACAGCCGACTACAATGAGCAGTTCTTC.

This clonotype was seen only a few times. The gene calls are TRBV5-1 and TRBJ2-3; 9 bases are a match to TRBD2. V lost 4 bases, J lost 0 bases, and 6 bases stayed unmatched. The CDR3 spans 16 residues. Germline lookup yields CDR1 SGHRS and CDR2 YFSETQ. The CDR3 loop reads CASSGRREGSTDTQYF. The CDR3 region has the DNA TGCGCCAGCAGCGGGCGGCGGGAGGGGAGCACAGATACGCAGTATTTT.

The chain recombines TRBV12-3 or TRBV12-4 with TRBJ2-7; D is possibly TRBD2 (6 bases). The CDR3 is 15 amino acids. Trimming shortened V by 5 bases and J by 2 bases, and 16 bases separated the two germline ends. CDR3: CASSGGGKGPYEQYF. The CDR3 DNA reads as TGTGCCAGCAGTGGCGGAGGGAAGGGGCCCTACGAGCAGTACTTC.

The chain combines TRBV4-3 with TRBJ2-2; 9 bases are a match to TRBD1. This CDR3 contains 17 residues. The J segment lost 4 bases and the V segment lost 2 bases, leaving 8 bases of the junction unmatched. From germline, CDR1 is LGHNA and CDR2 YSLEER. CDR3 in amino acids: CASSQFGTGLGTGELFF. The CDR3 DNA sequence: TGCGCCAGCAGCCAATTTGGGACAGGGTTGGGCACCGGGGAGCTGTTTTTT.

This clonotype was observed a handful of times. The V call is TRBV2, the J call TRBJ2-5, with D unresolved. Trimming took off 6 bases at V and 2 bases at J, with 16 bases between the two ends. The V gene's germline CDR1 is SNHLY and CDR2 FYNNEI. The CDR3 is made up of 15 amino acids. The CDR3 spells CASSETGFPQETQYF. Written as DNA, the CDR3 is TGTGCCAGCAGCGAAACTGGATTCCCACAAGAGACCCAGTACTTC.

The chain is built from TRBV7-2 and TRBJ2-3; 11 bases agree with TRBD2. The CDR3 extends over 17 amino acids. Looked up from germline, CDR1 is SGHTA and CDR2 is FQGNSA. The ends lost 4 bases at V and 2 bases at J; junction bases unmatched: 8. The CDR3 DNA follows: TGTGCCAGCAGCTCAACTCCGGGACTAGCGGACACAGATACGCAGTATTTT. Its translation: CASSSTPGLADTDTQYF. Using reference TRBV7-2 and TRBJ2-3 for the parts outside the CDR3, the full variable domain is GAGVSQSPSNKVTEKGKDVELRCDPISGHTALYWYRQSLGQGLEFLIYFQGNSAPDKSGLPSDRFSAERTGGSVSTLTIQRTQQEDSAVYLCASSSTPGLADTDTQYFGPGTRLTVL.

In this sample, this clonotype turned up a few times. A read error may account for a junction end that differs from germline. The rearrangement links TRBV18 to TRBJ2-5, with 8 positions matching TRBD2. Germline-derived CDR1 and CDR2 are KGHSH and LQKENI. The CDR3 has 14 residues. The CDR3 loop is CTSSPPAGEETQYF. CDR3 DNA: TGTACCAGCTCACCACCAGCGGGAGAAGAGACCCAGTACTTC.

There are a few counts of this clonotype. The V and J genes are TRBV7-9 and TRBJ2-2; no clear D gene. V lost 5 bases and J lost 3, with 10 bases in between. The CDR3 extends over 14 amino acids. CDR1 SEHNR and CDR2 FQNEAQ come from the germline V gene (reference sequence). The CDR3 here is CASSRGWDTGELFF. CDR3 coding DNA: TGTGCCAGCAGCCGCGGATGGGACACCGGGGAGCTGTTTTTT.

This clonotype was seen only a few times. V gene TRBV19 combines with J gene TRBJ1-6; D is uncertain. V was pared by 3 bases and J by 9 bases, with 12 bases between. The CDR3 covers 14 residues. Germline lookup yields CDR1 LNHDA and CDR2 SQIVND (reference sequence). The chain's CDR3 is CASSIIGGVSPLHF. CDR3 DNA sequence: TGTGCCAGTAGTATTATCGGTGGTGTTTCACCCCTCCACTTT.

This clonotype was seen a handful of times. The chain has TRBV5-1 and TRBJ2-1; TRBD1 matches 7 bases. Germline lookup yields CDR1 SGHRS and CDR2 YFSETQ. The junction had 5 bases not matched to a gene; V was cut back by 0 bases and J by 8 bases. This CDR3 contains 14 residues. This CDR3 is CASSLAQGIDEQFF. In DNA form, the CDR3 reads TGCGCCAGCAGCTTGGCACAGGGGATCGATGAGCAGTTCTTC.

This clonotype has at least ten counts. The chain joins TRBV11-2 to TRBJ2-7; 10 bases map to TRBD2. The ends lost 1 base at V and 4 bases at J; junction bases unmatched: 4. The CDR3 runs to 15 residues. The germline CDR1 and CDR2 sequences are SGHAT and FQNNGV. The CDR3 region is CASSLVPSGRYEQYF. CDR3 DNA sequence: TGTGCCAGCAGCTTAGTGCCTAGCGGGAGATACGAGCAGTACTTC.

To note about this clonotype: Just one base apart from a much larger clone, this may be a read error. Here the CDR3 omits its conserved ending phenylalanine or tryptophan, so a read error is the likely source. J is TRBJ2-5 and V is TRBV15, with D unresolved. This CDR3 is 13 amino acids long. V was cut by 0 bases and J by 9 bases, with 11 bases left in between. Germline values: CDR1 LNHNV, CDR2 YYDKDF (reference sequence). DNA for the CDR3: TGTGCCACCAGCAGAGATTTAGGCGGAGCCCAGTACTAC. Translated, it gives CATSRDLGGAQYY.

This clonotype has a count of ten or more. The chain joins TRBV7-8 to TRBJ2-5; 8 nucleotides align to TRBD2. This CDR3 is 16 amino acids long. Losses at the gene ends were 8 bases for V and 3 bases for J; bases not matched to a gene: 14. Germline loops: CDR1 SGHVS, CDR2 FQNEAQ. CDR3 loop: CASAQGPGLGKETQYF. For the CDR3, the DNA is TGTGCCAGCGCCCAGGGTCCGGGACTAGGGAAAGAGACCCAGTACTTC.

This clonotype has only a few counts. The chain recombines TRBV24-1 with TRBJ2-3; TRBD2 matches at 10 bases. Germline values: CDR1 KGHDR, CDR2 SFDVKD. J lost 8 bases, V lost 3 bases, and 10 bases had no gene match. The CDR3 has 16 residues. The CDR3 is CATSDPSGRGPGTQYF. The CDR3 DNA reads as TGTGCCACCAGTGATCCCAGCGGGAGGGGCCCTGGTACGCAGTATTTT.

V usage is TRBV5-6 and J usage is TRBJ1-5; D uncertain. The CDR3 has 15 residues. Per germline, CDR1 SGHDT and CDR2 YYEEEE. V was shortened by 2 bases and J by 3 bases, with 12 bases between the two germline ends. The CDR3 DNA is TGTGCCAGCAGCTTCGGTGGGATCCCCAATCAGCCCCAGCATTTT. This gives the protein CASSFGGIPNQPQHF.

This clonotype has only a few counts. This chain links TRBV4-3 with TRBJ2-6; tentatively, D is TRBD1 (5 bases). The V end was cut by 4 bases, the J end by 2 bases, with 18 bases between. The CDR3 totals 18 residues. Germline values: CDR1 LGHNA, CDR2 YSLEER. CDR3 nucleotides: TGCGCCAGCAGCCGCGAAGGAACAGGCCCCCCTGGGGCCAACGTCCTGACTTTC. It is translated as CASSREGTGPPGANVLTF.

The CDR3 spells CASSLLGQGMMNTEAFF. For the CDR3, the DNA is TGCGCCAGCAGCTTGTTAGGACAGGGAATGATGAACACTGAAGCTTTCTTT. V and J are TRBV5-1 and TRBJ1-1; 8 nucleotides match TRBD1. The CDR3 spans 17 residues. Germline assignment: CDR1 SGHRS and CDR2 YFSETQ. The ends lost 1 base at V and 0 bases at J; junction bases unmatched: 8.

The V and J genes are TRBV10-3 and TRBJ2-5, with 13 nucleotides matching TRBD2. CDR3 length equals 17 residues. The germline V gene encodes CDR1 ENHRY and CDR2 SYGVKD. J gave up 0 bases and V 5 bases, and 6 bases lay outside the gene matches. In DNA form, the CDR3 reads TGTGCCATCAGTAAGGGACTAGCGGGAACACACCAAGAGACCCAGTACTTC. Its protein is CAISKGLAGTHQETQYF.

The V gene is TRBV20-1, the J gene TRBJ2-4, with 9 nucleotides matching TRBD2. Trimming at V came to 0 bases and at J to 1 base, leaving 4 bases not matched to a gene. The CDR3 is made up of 16 amino acids. Germline CDR1 and CDR2: DFQATT and SNEGSKA (reference sequence). CDR3 DNA sequence: TGCAGTGCTAGAGATCTCCTAGCGGGGGCCAAAAACATTCAGTACTTC. It translates to CSARDLLAGAKNIQYF.

With regard to this clonotype: At one boundary the junction diverges from the germline segment, which might be a read error. This sequence joins TRBV29-1 and TRBJ2-1, with D hard to call. Germline V lookup: CDR1 SQVTM, CDR2 ANQGSEA. The CDR3 totals 14 residues. This CDR3 is CSVELAVRPNEQLF. The DNA for the CDR3 is TGCAGCGTTGAACTGGCGGTGAGGCCCAATGAGCAGCTCTTC.

This clonotype was observed a handful of times. V gene TRBV7-2 combines with J gene TRBJ1-2, with 8 bases lining up with TRBD1. CDR3 size: 13 residues. CDR1 and CDR2 from the germline V gene are SGHTA and FQGNSA. The V and J ends lost 4 bases and 8 bases, in that order; junction bases with no gene match: 6. CDR3 in DNA: TGTGCCAGCAGCTCCAGGGACAGGAGCGGCTACACCTTC. This codes for CASSSRDRSGYTF.

This sequence joins TRBV28 and TRBJ2-7; 10 bases fit TRBD2. This CDR3 has 16 amino acids. The junction had 9 bases not matched to a gene; V was cut back by 3 bases and J by 4 bases. Germline V gives CDR1 MDHEN, CDR2 SYDVKM. This CDR3 reads CASSFEAGGRGYEQYF. The CDR3 nucleotides read TGTGCCAGCAGTTTTGAAGCGGGAGGGCGGGGTTACGAGCAGTACTTC.

This clonotype showed up just a few times. An end of the junction differs from the germline gene, which may be a read error. This rearrangement joins TRBV14 to TRBJ2-1; D not certain. CDR1 and CDR2 from the germline V gene are SGHDN and FVKESK. This CDR3 is 11 amino acids long. The CDR3 DNA reads as TGTACCAGCAGCCAGTCCCTCGGGCAGTTCTTC. This translates into CTSSQSLGQFF.

The chain employs TRBV5-1 and TRBJ2-1; weak D call: TRBD2 (6 bases). The V gene's germline CDR1 is SGHRS and CDR2 YFSETQ. V was shortened by 3 bases and J by 8 bases, with 18 bases between the two germline ends. The CDR3 length is 15 residues. CDR3 DNA sequence: TGCGCCAGCAGCTGGGGTATAGCGGAAGTTGATGAGCAGTTCTTC. This sequence encodes CASSWGIAEVDEQFF. The full variable domain, in which reference TRBV5-1 and TRBJ2-1 provide the parts outside the CDR3, is KAGVTQTPRYLIKTRGQQVTLSCSPISGHRSVSWYQQTPGQGLQFLFEYFSETQRNKGNFPGRFSGRQFSNSRSEMNVSTLELGDSALYLCASSWGIAEVDEQFFGPGTRLTVL.

The rearrangement links TRBV25-1 to TRBJ2-5, with 7 bases lining up with TRBD2. The J call may be wrong; the DNA end is better matched by TRBJ2-1. CDR3 length: 17 amino acids. In germline, CDR1 is MGHDK, CDR2 SYGVNS. The CDR3 DNA reads as TGTGCCAGCAGTCCCGTTGGGCGGCTAGCGGCCCTCAATGAGCAGTTCTTC. Translating it yields CASSPVGRLAALNEQFF.

This clonotype appeared a few times. The chain couples TRBV5-1 to TRBJ2-1, with 8 bases matching TRBD1. TRBJ2-5 matches the DNA end more closely, so the J call is doubtful. Germline values: CDR1 SGHRS, CDR2 YFSETQ. The CDR3 loop spans 15 amino acids. The CDR3, as DNA: TGCGCCAGCAGCTTGGACGACAGGGGAGGAGAGACCCAGTACTTC. It yields the protein CASSLDDRGGETQYF.

A single count supports this clonotype. The chain has TRBV20-1 and TRBJ2-5, with 10 bases aligning to TRBD1. Matching the DNA end better, TRBJ2-7 makes the J call doubtful. The CDR3 covers 13 residues. Germline CDR1 DFQATT, CDR2 SNEGSKA (reference sequence). The CDR3 DNA is TGCAGTGCTACCGGGACAGGGGCCCACGAGCAGTACTTC. Translation: CSATGTGAHEQYF.

V gene TRBV9 combines with J gene TRBJ1-2, with 7 nucleotides matching TRBD1. The CDR3 consists of 16 residues. Germline V lookup: CDR1 SGDLS, CDR2 YYNGEE. V was pared by 4 bases and J by 3 bases, with 12 bases of the junction left unmatched. The CDR3 DNA sequence: TGTGCCAGCAGCCCAACTCCCGGACAGGCGGACTATGGCTACACCTTC. Translating it yields CASSPTPGQADYGYTF.

The V gene is TRBV19, the J gene TRBJ2-5; 7 nucleotides agree with TRBD2. The last part of the DNA fits TRBJ2-1 better; the J call may be wrong. Germline loops: CDR1 LNHDA, CDR2 SQIVND (reference sequence). The CDR3 consists of 12 residues. The CDR3 nucleotides read TGTGCCAGTAGTGCTAGCGGCAATGAGCAGTTCTTC. Residues: CASSASGNEQFF.